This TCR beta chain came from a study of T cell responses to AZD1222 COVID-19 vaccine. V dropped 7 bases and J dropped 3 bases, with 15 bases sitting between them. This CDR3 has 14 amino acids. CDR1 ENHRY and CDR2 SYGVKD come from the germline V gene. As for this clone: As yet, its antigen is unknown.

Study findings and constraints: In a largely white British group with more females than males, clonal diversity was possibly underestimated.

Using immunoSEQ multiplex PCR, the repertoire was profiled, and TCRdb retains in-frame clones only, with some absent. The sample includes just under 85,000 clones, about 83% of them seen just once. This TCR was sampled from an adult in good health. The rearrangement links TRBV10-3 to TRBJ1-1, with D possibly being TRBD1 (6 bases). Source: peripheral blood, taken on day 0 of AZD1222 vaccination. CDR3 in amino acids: CAIMRGAEHTEAFF. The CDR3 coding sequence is TGTGCCATCATGAGGGGGGCTGAGCACACTGAAGCTTTCTTT.